Listed here is a single TCR beta chain. This record comes from a study of blood T cell repertoires in COVID-19. V shed 2 bases, J shed 4 bases, and the junction held 6 bases outside the gene matches. The CDR3 runs to 16 residues. Germline values: CDR1 LNHDA, CDR2 SQIVND (reference sequence). Method: immunoSEQ multiplex PCR; TCRdb's copy keeps in-frame clones and lacks some. The sample has around 200,000 clones, around 84% seen once. The sequenced material came from peripheral blood. This clonotype was obtained from an older woman with COVID-19, enrolled during active disease. The chain has TRBV19 and TRBJ1-1; 11 nucleotides match TRBD1. The CDR3, as DNA: TGTGCCAGTAGTATATTAACCGGGACAGGGGGCACTGAAGCTTTCTTT. It is translated as CASSILTGTGGTEAFF.